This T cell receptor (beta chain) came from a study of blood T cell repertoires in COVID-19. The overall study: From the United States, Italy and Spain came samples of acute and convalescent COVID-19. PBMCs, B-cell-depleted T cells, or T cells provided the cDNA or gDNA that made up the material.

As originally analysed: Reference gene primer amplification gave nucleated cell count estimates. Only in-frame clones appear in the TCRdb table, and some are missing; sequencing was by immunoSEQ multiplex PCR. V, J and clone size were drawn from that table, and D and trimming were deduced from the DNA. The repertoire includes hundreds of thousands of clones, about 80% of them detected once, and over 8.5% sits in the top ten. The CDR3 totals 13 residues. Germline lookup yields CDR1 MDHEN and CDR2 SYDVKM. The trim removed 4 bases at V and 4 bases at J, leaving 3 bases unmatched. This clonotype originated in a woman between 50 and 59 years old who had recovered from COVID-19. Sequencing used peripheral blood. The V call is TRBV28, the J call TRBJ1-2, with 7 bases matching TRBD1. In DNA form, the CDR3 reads TGTGCCAGCAGTTCGGGACAGACCTATGGCTACACCTTC. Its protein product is CASSSGQTYGYTF.